A selection of T cell receptor beta chains follows, all from one sample in a study of cytomegalovirus exposure and HLA in healthy donors. The protocol was immunoSEQ multiplex PCR, while the TCRdb copy is restricted to in-frame clones and leaves out a portion. The profile shows approximately 160,000 clones, around 86% of them singletons. The sequenced sample was PBMCs. All receptors derive from a man in his fifties or sixties in good health and CMV-seropositive. Both conserved end residues are part of each CDR3. D genes are given only for firm matches.

>TRBD2|TRBV9|TRBJ2-1
CASSFRTSGHNEQFF
>-|TRBV10-3|TRBJ2-5
CAISEQWADQETQYF
>-|TRBV30|TRBJ1-1
CAHRTPGGFTTEAFF
>-|TRBV2|TRBJ2-7
CASSEVDSGSYEQYF
>-|TRBV28|TRBJ2-2
CASSRETGELFF
>-|TRBV6-5|TRBJ2-2
CASSPRTLYTGELFF
>-|TRBV5-6|TRBJ1-1
CASNQGGVAFF
>TRBD1|TRBV6-5|TRBJ2-7
CASSPDRGLYEQYF
>TRBD2|TRBV5-4|TRBJ2-7
CASSLRGGSYEQYF
>TRBD2|TRBV19|TRBJ2-7
CASSIGAGPYEQYF
>-|TRBV29-1|TRBJ2-4
CSVTLTLAKNIQYF
>-|TRBV11-2|TRBJ2-5
CASSLGGTGVQETQYF
>TRBD2|TRBV7-3|TRBJ2-1
CASSRRLAGGQYNEQFF
>TRBD1|TRBV28|TRBJ2-3
CASSSLGTGFTDTQYF
>TRBD2|TRBV27|TRBJ2-3
CASSRTSGGADTQYF
>-|TRBV6-5|TRBJ2-1
CASSRVGDEQFF
>-|TRBV6-1|TRBJ1-1
CASSETGRGTEAFF
>TRBD1|TRBV19|TRBJ2-4
CASSIDRGLAIQYF
>-|TRBV6-1|TRBJ2-2
CASSEWGGSGELFF
>-|TRBV6-1|-
CASRVGVLYEQYF
>TRBD1|TRBV27|TRBJ2-7
CASSLSTGVYEQYF
>-|TRBV5-6|TRBJ2-5
CASSPRLTPGGQYF
>-|TRBV6-1|TRBJ2-1
CASSEGLAWGEQFF
>-|TRBV27|TRBJ2-4
CASSLSSANIQYF
>-|TRBV5-1|TRBJ2-7
CASSANYEQYF
>TRBD1|TRBV28|TRBJ1-1
CASSSKTGVAEAFF
>-|TRBV28|TRBJ2-5
CASSLDGETQYF
>TRBD1|TRBV30|TRBJ1-6
CAWDPDRASSYNSPLHF
>-|TRBV4-1|TRBJ1-5
CASSPQDRLGTIIQPQHF